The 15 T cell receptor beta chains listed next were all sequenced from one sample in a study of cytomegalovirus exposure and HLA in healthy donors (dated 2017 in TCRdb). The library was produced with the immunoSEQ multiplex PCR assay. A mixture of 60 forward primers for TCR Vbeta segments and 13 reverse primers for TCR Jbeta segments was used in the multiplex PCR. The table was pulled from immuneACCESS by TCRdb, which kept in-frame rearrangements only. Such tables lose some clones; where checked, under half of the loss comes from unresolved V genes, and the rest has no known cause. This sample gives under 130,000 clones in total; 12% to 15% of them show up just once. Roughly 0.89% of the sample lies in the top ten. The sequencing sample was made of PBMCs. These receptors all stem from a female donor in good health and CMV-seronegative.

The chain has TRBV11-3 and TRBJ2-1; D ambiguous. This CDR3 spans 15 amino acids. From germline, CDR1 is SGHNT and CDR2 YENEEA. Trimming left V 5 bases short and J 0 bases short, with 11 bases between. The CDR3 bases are TGTGCCAGCAGCCTCAGGTTCACCTCCTACAATGAGCAGTTCTTC. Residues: CASSLRFTSYNEQFF.

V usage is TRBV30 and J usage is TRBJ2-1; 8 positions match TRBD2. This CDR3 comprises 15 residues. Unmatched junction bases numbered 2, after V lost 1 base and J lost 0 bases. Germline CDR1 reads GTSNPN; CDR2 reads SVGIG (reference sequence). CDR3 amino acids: CAWSGAGDSYNEQFF. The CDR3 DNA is TGTGCCTGGAGTGGAGCGGGGGACTCCTACAATGAGCAGTTCTTC.

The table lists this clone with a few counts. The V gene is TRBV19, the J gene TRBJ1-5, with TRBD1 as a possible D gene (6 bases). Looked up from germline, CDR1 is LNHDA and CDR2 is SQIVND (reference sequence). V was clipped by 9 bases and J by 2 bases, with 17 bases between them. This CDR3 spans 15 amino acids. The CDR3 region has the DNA TGTGCCAGCCGGGGGGCATTCGGAGGCAATCAGCCCCAGCATTTT. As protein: CASRGAFGGNQPQHF.

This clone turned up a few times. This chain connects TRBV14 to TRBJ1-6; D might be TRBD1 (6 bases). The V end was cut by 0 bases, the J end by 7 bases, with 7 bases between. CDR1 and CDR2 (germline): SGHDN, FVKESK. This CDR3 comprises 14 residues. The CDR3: CASSQETGNSPLHF. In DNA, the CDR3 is TGTGCCAGCAGCCAAGAAACAGGGAATTCACCCCTCCACTTT.

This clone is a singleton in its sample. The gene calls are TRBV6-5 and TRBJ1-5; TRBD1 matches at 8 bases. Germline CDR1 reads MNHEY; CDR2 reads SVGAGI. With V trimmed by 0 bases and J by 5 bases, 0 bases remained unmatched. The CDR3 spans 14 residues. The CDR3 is CASSYSQGDQPQHF. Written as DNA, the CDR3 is TGTGCCAGCAGTTACTCACAGGGGGATCAGCCCCAGCATTTT.

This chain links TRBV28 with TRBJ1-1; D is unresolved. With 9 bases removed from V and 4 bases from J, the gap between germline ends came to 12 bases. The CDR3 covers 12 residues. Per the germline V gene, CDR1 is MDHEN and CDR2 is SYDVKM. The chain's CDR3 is CARTAQSTEAFF. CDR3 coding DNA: TGTGCCAGAACGGCACAGAGCACTGAAGCTTTCTTT.

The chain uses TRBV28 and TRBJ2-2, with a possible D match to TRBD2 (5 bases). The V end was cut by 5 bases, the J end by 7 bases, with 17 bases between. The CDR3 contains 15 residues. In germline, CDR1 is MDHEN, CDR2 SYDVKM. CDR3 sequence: CASSLGVPLGGELFF. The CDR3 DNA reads TGTGCCAGCAGTCTCGGGGTCCCCCTAGGCGGGGAGCTGTTTTTT.

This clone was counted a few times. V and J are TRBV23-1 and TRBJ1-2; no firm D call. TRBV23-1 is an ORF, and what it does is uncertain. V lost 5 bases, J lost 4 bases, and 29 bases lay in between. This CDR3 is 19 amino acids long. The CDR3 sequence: CASSSEARPRLNYPYGYTF. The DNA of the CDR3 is TGCGCCAGCAGTTCCGAGGCGCGCCCACGATTGAACTATCCCTATGGCTACACCTTC.

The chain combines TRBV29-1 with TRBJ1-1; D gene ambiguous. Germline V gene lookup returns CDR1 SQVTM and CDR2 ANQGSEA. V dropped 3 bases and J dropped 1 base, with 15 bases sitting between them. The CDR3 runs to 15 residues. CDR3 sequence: CSVEDRRLRNTEAFF. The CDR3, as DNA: TGCAGCGTTGAGGACCGGAGGCTTAGGAACACTGAAGCTTTCTTT.

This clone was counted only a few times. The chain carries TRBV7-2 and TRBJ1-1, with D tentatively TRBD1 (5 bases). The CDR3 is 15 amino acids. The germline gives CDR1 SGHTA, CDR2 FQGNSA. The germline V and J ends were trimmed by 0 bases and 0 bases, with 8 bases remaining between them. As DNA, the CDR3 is TGTGCCAGCAGCTTAGCATGGGGCATGAACACTGAAGCTTTCTTT. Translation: CASSLAWGMNTEAFF.

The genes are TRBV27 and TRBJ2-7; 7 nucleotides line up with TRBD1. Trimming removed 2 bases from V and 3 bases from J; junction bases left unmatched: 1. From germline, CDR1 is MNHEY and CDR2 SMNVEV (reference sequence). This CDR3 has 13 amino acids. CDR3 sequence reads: CASSLRDSYEQYF. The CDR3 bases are TGTGCCAGCAGTTTACGGGACAGCTACGAGCAGTACTTC.

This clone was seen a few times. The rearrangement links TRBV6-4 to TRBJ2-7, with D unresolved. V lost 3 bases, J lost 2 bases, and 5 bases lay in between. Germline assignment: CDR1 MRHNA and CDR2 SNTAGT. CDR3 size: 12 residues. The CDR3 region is CASSEQAYEQYF. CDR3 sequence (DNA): TGTGCCAGCAGTGAACAAGCCTACGAGCAGTACTTC.

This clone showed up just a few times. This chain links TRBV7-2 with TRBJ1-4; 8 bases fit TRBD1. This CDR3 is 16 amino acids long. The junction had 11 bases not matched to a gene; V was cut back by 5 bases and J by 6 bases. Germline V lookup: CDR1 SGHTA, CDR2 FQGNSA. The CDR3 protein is CASSRGGGQGYEKLFF. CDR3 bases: TGTGCCAGCAGCCGGGGAGGAGGACAGGGTTATGAAAAACTGTTTTTT.

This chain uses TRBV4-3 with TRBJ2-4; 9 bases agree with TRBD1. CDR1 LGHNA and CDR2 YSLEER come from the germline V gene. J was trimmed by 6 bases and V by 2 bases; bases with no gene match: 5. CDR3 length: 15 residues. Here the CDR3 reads CASSQMLGQGNIQYF. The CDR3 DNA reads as TGCGCCAGCAGCCAAATGTTGGGACAGGGAAACATTCAGTACTTC.

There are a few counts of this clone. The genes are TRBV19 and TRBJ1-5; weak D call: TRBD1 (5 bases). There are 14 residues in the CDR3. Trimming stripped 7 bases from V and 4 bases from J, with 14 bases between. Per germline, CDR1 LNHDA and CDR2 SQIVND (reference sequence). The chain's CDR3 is CASTRARENQPQHF. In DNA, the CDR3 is TGTGCCAGTACCAGGGCTAGGGAAAATCAGCCCCAGCATTTT.